The 21 T cell receptor beta chains listed next were all sequenced from one sample in a study of patients and donors after allogeneic stem cell transplantation. Via MiXCR, TCRdb re-called the RT-PCR reads, giving one row per CDR3 protein. The sample records about 160,000 distinct CDR3 sequences, about two fifths being singletons. Sample: blood, either unsorted or a sorted T cell fraction (not recorded which). The source is a human donor who was either an allogeneic HSCT recipient or a stem cell or donor lymphocyte infusion donor (not recorded which). It is not recorded whose cells these are; they may come from a transplant donor.

This chain joins TRBV6-2 or TRBV6-3 and TRBJ2-5; possible D gene TRBD2, 5 bases. The CDR3 extends over 14 amino acids. V dropped 6 bases and J dropped 1 base, with 12 bases sitting between them. Germline values: CDR1 MNHEY, CDR2 SVGEGT. The CDR3 here is CASSHTGIQETQYF. The CDR3 coding sequence is TGTGCCAGCAGCCATACCGGGATCCAAGAGACCCAGTACTTC.

In the case of this clonotype: The conserved phenylalanine or tryptophan normally closing the CDR3 is absent here, so this likely arose from a read error. The gene calls are TRBV7-6 and TRBJ1-1; TRBD1 agrees at 7 bases. The V gene's germline CDR1 is SGHVS and CDR2 FNYEAQ. This CDR3 spans 17 amino acids. After removal of 1 base from V and 0 bases from J, the junction contained 8 bases not matched to a gene. The CDR3 loop is CASSLVFLGQMNTEAFL. As DNA, the CDR3 is TGTGCCAGCAGCTTAGTTTTTCTGGGACAGATGAACACTGAAGCTTTCTTG.

In its sample, this clonotype was seen many times. CDR3 in amino acids: CASSLEGARASGYTF. The CDR3 DNA reads TGTGCCAGCAGTTTAGAAGGGGCGAGGGCCTCTGGCTACACCTTC. The V call is TRBV12-3 or TRBV12-4, the J call TRBJ1-2; weak D call: TRBD1 (5 bases). The CDR3 covers 15 residues. Trimming removed 1 base at V and 7 bases at J, with 16 bases between.

The chain has TRBV15 and TRBJ1-4, with D perhaps TRBD1 (5 bases). V was shortened by 0 bases and J by 8 bases, with 10 bases between the two germline ends. This CDR3 comprises 14 residues. Germline CDR1 is LNHNV and CDR2 is YYDKDF (reference sequence). In DNA, the CDR3 is TGTGCCACCAGCAGAGATGCAGGGCGGGAAAAACTGTTTTTT. Translation: CATSRDAGREKLFF.

The chain carries TRBV12-3 or TRBV12-4 and TRBJ1-6; D gene unclear. CDR3 length: 16 amino acids. V was pared by 7 bases and J by 3 bases, with 16 bases between. CDR3 sequence: CASTLGRAVYNSPLHF. CDR3 coding DNA: TGTGCCAGCACCTTAGGGCGGGCGGTCTATAATTCACCCCTCCACTTT.

This chain uses TRBV20-1 with TRBJ2-4; possibly TRBD1 for D (6 bases). CDR1 is DFQATT, CDR2 SNEGSKA, per germline (reference sequence). CDR3 length: 13 amino acids. V lost 4 bases and J 9 bases, leaving 16 bases between the germline ends. This CDR3 reads CSAIGTSQGIQYF. CDR3 sequence (DNA): TGCAGTGCTATAGGGACAAGCCAAGGCATTCAGTACTTC.

This clonotype has just a few counts. V is TRBV27 and J is TRBJ2-3; the D gene is possibly TRBD1 (6 bases). This CDR3 comprises 15 residues. The V and J ends lost 7 bases and 4 bases respectively, with 18 bases between them. Germline V CDR1 and CDR2: MNHEY, SMNVEV (reference sequence). The CDR3 protein is CASTPFGGAADTQYF. CDR3 nucleotides: TGTGCCAGCACGCCCTTTGGGGGCGCGGCAGATACGCAGTATTTT.

V and J are TRBV7-6 and TRBJ1-5, with D unresolved. The germline V gene has CDR1 SGHVS and CDR2 FNYEAQ. V gave up 1 base and J gave up 3 bases, with 16 bases separating them. The CDR3 totals 17 residues. Here the CDR3 reads CASSLVARQTDNQPQHF. CDR3 DNA sequence: TGTGCCAGCAGCTTAGTGGCACGGCAAACCGACAATCAGCCCCAGCATTTT.

This clonotype was picked up many times. This chain connects TRBV5-1 to TRBJ1-5, with D perhaps matching TRBD1 (5 bases). CDR3 length: 15 amino acids. CDR1 SGHRS and CDR2 YFSETQ come from the germline V gene. With 4 bases removed from V and 5 bases from J, the gap between germline ends came to 16 bases. The DNA for the CDR3 is TGCGCCAGCAGCCTGGATCCGGGGGACGATCAGCCCCAGCATTTT. It yields the protein CASSLDPGDDQPQHF.

The chain combines TRBV5-8 with TRBJ2-5, with unresolved D. In germline, CDR1 is SGHTS, CDR2 YDEGEE. The ends were cut back, 6 bases at V and 1 base at J, with 19 bases in the middle. CDR3 length: 16 residues. CDR3 region: CASTSPVQESQETQYF. The CDR3 region has the DNA TGTGCCAGCACCTCCCCGGTCCAGGAAAGCCAAGAGACCCAGTACTTC.

The CDR3 nucleotides are TGTGCCAGCAGCCCTTTCGGGGTTCGGGGCTATGGCTACACCTTC. Encoded protein: CASSPFGVRGYGYTF. V and J are TRBV11-2 and TRBJ1-2; D gene uncertain. The germline V gene has CDR1 SGHAT and CDR2 FQNNGV. V dropped 5 bases and J dropped 4 bases, with 17 bases sitting between them. This CDR3 has 15 amino acids.

This clonotype was counted between two and nine times. This chain joins TRBV3-1 and TRBJ1-1; D is undetermined. The CDR3 has 13 residues. Trimming cost V 0 bases and J 5 bases, with 7 bases left between them. The germline V gene encodes CDR1 LGHDT and CDR2 YNNKEL (reference sequence). This CDR3 is CASSQEGRTEAFF. Written as DNA, the CDR3 is TGTGCCAGCAGCCAAGAGGGGAGGACTGAAGCTTTCTTT.

This clonotype occurred once. This chain joins TRBV6-1 and TRBJ2-5; possibly TRBD1 or TRBD2 for D (5 bases each). This CDR3 is built from 16 residues. V shed 7 bases and J shed 2 bases, with 20 bases lying between them. Germline CDR1 and CDR2: MNHNS and SASEGT. Here the CDR3 DNA reads TGTGCCAGCACGTTGGGGCGGGTTGGACGACAAGAGACCCAGTACTTC. It is translated as CASTLGRVGRQETQYF.

This clonotype was seen more than once but under ten times. This sequence joins TRBV7-9 and TRBJ1-1; 10 positions agree with TRBD1. Germline values: CDR1 SEHNR, CDR2 FQNEAQ (reference sequence). This CDR3 has 11 residues. V was clipped by 11 bases and J by 6 bases; unmatched bases: 3. The CDR3 reads CAGQGVAEAFF. For the CDR3, the DNA is TGTGCCGGACAGGGGGTGGCTGAAGCTTTCTTT.

The V call is TRBV6-5, the J call TRBJ1-1; the match to TRBD1 covers 7 bases. Germline assignment: CDR1 MNHEY and CDR2 SVGAGI. The trim removed 2 bases at V and 0 bases at J, leaving 6 bases unmatched. The CDR3 contains 16 residues. CDR3 loop: CASSYAGQPMNTEAFF. The DNA for the CDR3 is TGTGCCAGCAGTTACGCGGGACAGCCCATGAACACTGAAGCTTTCTTT.

This clonotype was observed a few times. The rearrangement uses TRBV12-3 or TRBV12-4 and TRBJ1-1; possibly TRBD1 for D (6 bases). Trimming removed 7 bases from V and 4 bases from J, with 16 bases in between. The length of the CDR3 is 14 residues. The CDR3: CASTLGHSRTEAFF. The CDR3 nucleotides are TGTGCCAGCACCCTGGGACACTCGCGCACTGAAGCTTTCTTT.

This clonotype was observed a few times. The genes are TRBV12-3 or TRBV12-4 and TRBJ1-5; TRBD1 is a possible D gene (5 bases). Trimming left V 2 bases short and J 3 bases short, with 11 bases between. The CDR3 extends over 15 amino acids. CDR3 loop: CASSLNPRVNQPQHF. CDR3 in DNA: TGTGCCAGCAGTTTAAATCCCAGGGTCAATCAGCCCCAGCATTTT.

The chain employs TRBV20-1 and TRBJ1-4; D gene unclear. The CDR3 covers 12 residues. Trimming took 1 base from V and 10 from J, leaving 10 bases between them. Per the germline V gene, CDR1 is DFQATT and CDR2 is SNEGSKA (reference sequence). The CDR3 here is CSARARLPKLFF. The DNA for the CDR3 is TGCAGTGCTAGAGCTCGGTTACCAAAACTGTTTTTT.

This clonotype was detected only a few times. The gene calls are TRBV6-6 and TRBJ1-6; weak D call: TRBD1 (5 bases). Germline CDR1 reads MNHNY; CDR2 reads SVGAGI (reference sequence). The CDR3 has 13 residues. V was pared by 2 bases and J by 19 bases, with 18 bases between. DNA for the CDR3: TGTGCCAGCAGTTACACCGACAGTACCACCGGGCACTTT. Translating gives CASSYTDSTTGHF.

The chain recombines TRBV28 with TRBJ1-1; TRBD1 might be the D (6 bases). V was clipped by 7 bases and J by 5 bases, with 17 bases between them. CDR1 is MDHEN, CDR2 SYDVKM, per germline. The CDR3 loop spans 14 amino acids. In DNA, the CDR3 is TGTGCCAGCACCCTGGTTACAGGGAGAACTGAAGCTTTCTTT. It is translated as CASTLVTGRTEAFF.

The V gene is TRBV20-1, the J gene TRBJ2-2; D is unclear. V was trimmed by 3 bases and J by 3 bases, leaving 2 bases between them. Germline V gene sequence: CDR1 DFQATT, CDR2 SNEGSKA (reference sequence). The CDR3 is 11 residues long. The CDR3 is CSASDTGELFF. CDR3 sequence (DNA): TGCAGTGCTAGTGACACCGGGGAGCTGTTTTTT.